The 19 T cell receptor beta chains below come from one sample, sequenced in a study of OX40 agonist ivuxolimab in advanced cancers. Only in-frame clones appear in the TCRdb table, and some are missing; sequencing was by immunoSEQ multiplex PCR. The sample shows 75,000 to 95,000 clones, roughly 90% of them seen only once. This specimen was CD4+ or CD8+ T cells sorted from blood, taken in a trial of the OX40 agonist ivuxolimab. The receptors here all came from an adult with an advanced solid tumor such as melanoma, head and neck, liver or kidney cancer.

The chain couples TRBV7-9 to TRBJ1-4, with D uncertain. The germline V gene has CDR1 SEHNR and CDR2 FQNEAQ (reference sequence). The CDR3 totals 16 residues. Trimming took off 4 bases at V and 1 base at J, with 13 bases between the two ends. The DNA for the CDR3 is TGTGCCAGCAGCTCTCCCGGCGGCAGAACTAATGAAAAACTGTTTTTT. Translating gives CASSSPGGRTNEKLFF.

The J gene is TRBJ1-4, the V gene TRBV2; 10 nucleotides agree with TRBD1. Germline V gene sequence: CDR1 SNHLY, CDR2 FYNNEI. Trimming removed 4 bases from V and 5 bases from J; junction bases left unmatched: 7. The length of the CDR3 is 16 residues. CDR3 loop: CASSVIRTGGNEKLFF. The CDR3 DNA follows: TGTGCCAGCAGTGTTATTAGGACAGGGGGAAATGAAAAACTGTTTTTT.

The V call is TRBV4-1, the J call TRBJ1-5; tentative D call: TRBD1 (6 bases). Germline loops: CDR1 MGHRA, CDR2 YSYEKL. The CDR3 covers 16 residues. V shed 1 base and J shed 4 bases, with 14 bases lying between them. This chain's CDR3 is CASSQGGALTNQPQHF. In nucleotides, the CDR3 is TGCGCCAGCAGCCAAGGGGGGGCTCTCACGAATCAGCCCCAGCATTTT.

The V and J genes are TRBV13 and TRBJ2-7, with D possibly TRBD1 on 5 matching bases. The germline V and J ends were trimmed by 5 bases and 0 bases, with 11 bases remaining between them. The CDR3 is made up of 14 amino acids. Germline V gene lookup returns CDR1 PRHDT and CDR2 FYEKMQ (reference sequence). In nucleotides, the CDR3 is TGTGCCAGCAGCCCCCGACAGAGCTCCTACGAGCAGTACTTC. Translated, it gives CASSPRQSSYEQYF.

The chain couples TRBV5-6 to TRBJ2-7; 7 bases line up with TRBD1. The germline V gene encodes CDR1 SGHDT and CDR2 YYEEEE. The CDR3 loop spans 12 amino acids. J was trimmed by 9 bases and V by 2 bases; bases with no gene match: 5. The chain's CDR3 is CASSFDRDGQYF. The CDR3 bases are TGTGCCAGCAGCTTCGACAGGGACGGGCAGTACTTC.

In its sample, this clone was seen a few times. V usage is TRBV2 and J usage is TRBJ2-7; 7 bases align to TRBD2. J lost 4 bases, V lost 7 bases, and 4 bases had no gene match. There are 12 residues in the CDR3. Germline V gene lookup returns CDR1 SNHLY and CDR2 FYNNEI. The CDR3 coding sequence is TGTGCCAGCAACGGGAGGCAGTACGAGCAGTACTTC. Residues: CASNGRQYEQYF.

This clone has a single count. The chain carries TRBV29-1 and TRBJ1-1; D is unresolved. The length of the CDR3 is 12 residues. Germline V gene data show CDR1 as SQVTM and CDR2 as ANQGSEA. V was shortened by 0 bases and J by 3 bases, with 5 bases between the two germline ends. CDR3 in amino acids: CSVEDPYTEAFF. CDR3 sequence (DNA): TGCAGCGTTGAAGATCCCTACACTGAAGCTTTCTTT.

CDR3 residues: CASSPRLAGSYEQYF. The DNA of the CDR3 is TGTGCCAGCAGCCCTAGACTAGCGGGCTCCTACGAGCAGTACTTC. This chain joins TRBV6-6 and TRBJ2-7; 10 bases line up with TRBD2. The CDR3 loop spans 15 amino acids. V lost 6 bases, J lost 0 bases, and 5 bases stayed unmatched. CDR1 MNHNY and CDR2 SVGAGI come from the germline V gene (reference sequence).

J is TRBJ2-7 and V is TRBV4-2, with TRBD2 matching over 11 bases. CDR3 length equals 18 residues. CDR1 and CDR2 from the germline V gene are LGHNA and YNFKEQ. V trimming: 1 base; J trimming: 3 bases; junction bases outside the gene matches: 11. This CDR3 is CASSQVGYSGRDYYEQYF. CDR3 nucleotides: TGTGCCAGCAGCCAAGTAGGGTATAGCGGGAGGGACTACTACGAGCAGTACTTC.

V usage is TRBV27 and J usage is TRBJ1-2; 7 nucleotides agree with TRBD1. Germline CDR1 reads MNHEY; CDR2 reads SMNVEV (reference sequence). This CDR3 is 15 amino acids long. With V trimmed by 3 bases and J by 2 bases, 6 bases remained unmatched. This CDR3 is CASSFLSTGNYGYTF. For the CDR3, the DNA is TGTGCCAGCAGTTTCCTCTCGACAGGGAACTATGGCTACACCTTC.

This chain links TRBV5-6 with TRBJ1-6, with D perhaps matching TRBD1 (6 bases). Germline CDR1 and CDR2: SGHDT and YYEEEE. There are 12 residues in the CDR3. The V end lost 4 bases, the J end lost 7 bases, and 6 bases lay between the germline ends. CDR3 DNA: TGTGCCAGCAGCGACAGGAATTCACCCCTCCACTTT. Translated: CASSDRNSPLHF.

The rearrangement joins TRBV9 to TRBJ2-7; 11 nucleotides line up with TRBD2. The CDR3 runs 15 residues. Germline lookup yields CDR1 SGDLS and CDR2 YYNGEE. After removal of 2 bases from V and 7 bases from J, the junction contained 8 bases not matched to a gene. CDR3 sequence reads: CASSVDSGGAEEQYF. CDR3 DNA: TGTGCCAGCAGCGTCGATAGCGGGGGGGCCGAAGAGCAGTACTTC.

The chain carries TRBV6-1 and TRBJ1-5; D not resolved. In germline, CDR1 is MNHNS, CDR2 SASEGT. The CDR3 runs 13 residues. The V end lost 1 base, the J end lost 7 bases, and 8 bases lay between the germline ends. This chain's CDR3 is CASSEVSTQPQHF. The CDR3 bases are TGTGCCAGCAGTGAAGTTTCCACACAGCCCCAGCATTTT.

The V call is TRBV4-1, the J call TRBJ2-2; D gene uncertain. The CDR3 runs to 15 residues. V lost 1 base and J lost 0, with 6 bases in between. In germline, CDR1 is MGHRA, CDR2 YSYEKL. The CDR3 loop reads CASSQVGANTGELFF. The CDR3 bases are TGCGCCAGCAGCCAAGTCGGAGCGAACACCGGGGAGCTGTTTTTT.

The chain recombines TRBV7-3 with TRBJ2-1, with TRBD2 identical over 13 bases. This CDR3 region has 20 residues. Germline assignment: CDR1 SGHTA and CDR2 FQGTGA. Losses at the gene ends were 5 bases for V and 0 bases for J; bases not matched to a gene: 13. CDR3 bases: TGTGCCAGCAGCATCTACAGGGGGACTAGCGGGACCAGCTCCTACAATGAGCAGTTCTTC. Encoded protein: CASSIYRGTSGTSSYNEQFF.

The V and J genes are TRBV7-3 and TRBJ2-6; TRBD2 might be the D (6 bases). Between the trimmed V and J ends, which lost 4 bases and 1 base, there was a span of 14 bases. Germline V gene data show CDR1 as SGHTA and CDR2 as FQGTGA. This CDR3 comprises 17 residues. CDR3 residues: CASSSTSLGSGANVLTF. The CDR3 DNA is TGTGCCAGCAGCTCGACTAGTTTGGGGTCTGGGGCCAACGTCCTGACTTTC.

The chain has TRBV2 and TRBJ1-2; TRBD1 aligns across 8 bases. Germline assignment: CDR1 SNHLY and CDR2 FYNNEI. The CDR3 length is 14 residues. V was pared by 7 bases and J by 4 bases, with 8 bases of the junction left unmatched. CDR3 residues: CASTGDRSIYGYTF. CDR3 DNA: TGTGCCAGCACAGGGGACAGGTCCATCTATGGCTACACCTTC.

This sequence joins TRBV29-1 and TRBJ1-4; possibly TRBD1 for D (5 bases). This CDR3 spans 14 amino acids. Trimming removed 6 bases at V and 3 bases at J, with 14 bases between. Germline values: CDR1 SQVTM, CDR2 ANQGSEA. The CDR3 region is CSVLPGRANEKLFF. CDR3 DNA sequence: TGCAGCGTCCTCCCAGGGAGGGCTAATGAAAAACTGTTTTTT.

This clone showed up just once. The rearrangement joins TRBV19 to TRBJ1-5, with TRBD1 identical over 8 bases. The CDR3 has 14 amino acids. V shed 3 bases and J 2 bases; nucleotides not matched to a gene: 0. In germline, CDR1 is LNHDA, CDR2 SQIVND (reference sequence). In DNA form, the CDR3 reads TGTGCCAGTAGTATGGACAGGGGCAATCAGCCCCAGCATTTT. Protein: CASSMDRGNQPQHF.